This TCR beta chain was recorded in a study of OX40 agonist ivuxolimab in advanced cancers. Study overall: Aged roughly 23 to 85 with a mean of 60 years, they were about 83% male. Participants could have had prior anti-PD-1, anti-PD-L1 or anti-CTLA-4 therapy, and about 37% had some.

Autoimmune disease history or systemic immunosuppression disqualified patients. A remark on this clone: The antigen remains unidentified. One junction end disagrees with the germline gene, perhaps due to a read error.

Broader study findings: On average, CD8+ T cells showed a greater number of expanded clones than CD4+.

There are 13 residues in the CDR3. Germline lookup yields CDR1 MGHRA and CDR2 YSYEKL. Here immunoSEQ multiplex PCR was the method, and the copy in TCRdb shows in-frame clones only, minus some. The sample lists tens of thousands of clones; approximately 89% were seen once. This specimen consisted of CD4+ or CD8+ T cells sorted from blood, obtained in a trial of the OX40 agonist ivuxolimab. This TCR was recovered from an adult with an advanced solid tumor such as melanoma, head and neck, liver or kidney cancer. The chain has TRBV4-1 and TRBJ1-2; D is ambiguous. The CDR3 DNA reads as TGCGTCAGCAGCCAAGATGGACTATATGGCTACACCTTC. Translation gives CVSSQDGLYGYTF.